The T cell receptor beta chain described here comes from a study of blood T cell repertoires in COVID-19. Authors' analysis steps: Scientists estimated how many nucleated cells there were by amplifying reference gene primers. Profiled with immunoSEQ multiplex PCR; TCRdb holds only in-frame clones, not every one. That table furnishes V, J and clone size, whereas the DNA furnished D and trimming. The repertoire includes hundreds of thousands of clones, 83% of them detected once, and 8.5% to 9.5% sits in the top ten. This sequence originates from a woman aged 50 to 65 who had recovered from COVID-19. Sequencing input: peripheral blood.

The CDR3, as DNA: TGCGCCAGCAGCCCCTCGGGATCCGGGGAGCTGTTTTTT. Its protein product is CASSPSGSGELFF. This chain connects TRBV4-3 to TRBJ2-2, with D possibly matching TRBD2 (5 bases). V was trimmed by 4 bases and J by 6 bases, leaving 9 bases between them. Germline CDR1 is LGHNA and CDR2 is YSLEER. The CDR3 length is 13 residues.